The 23 T cell receptor beta chains below were found in one sample sequenced in a study of tumor and adjacent non-tumor tissue in lung cancer. RNA was extracted from bulk tissue without any cell sorting. A modified ARM-PCR protocol with three rounds of nested PCR amplified TCRbeta. TCRdb re-derived calls from the multiplex PCR reads in MiXCR, one entry per CDR3 protein. Among roughly 220,000 distinct CDR3 sequences listed, about 71% were seen once. Sequenced: lung tumor tissue. These receptors were taken from a man in his fifties or sixties with non-small cell lung cancer.

The table lists this clonotype with many counts. V usage is TRBV4-2 and J usage is TRBJ2-2; the D is unclear. The CDR3 runs 14 residues. The germline gives CDR1 LGHNA, CDR2 YNFKEQ. V lost 0 bases and J lost 5, with 7 bases in between. CDR3 loop: CASSQEVGTGELFF. As DNA, the CDR3 is TGTGCCAGCAGCCAAGAGGTTGGGACCGGGGAGCTGTTTTTT.

A word on this clonotype: Its ends do not fully match the called genes, so a read error is possible. This chain connects TRBV5-1 to TRBJ2-3; 9 bases agree with TRBD2. Germline values: CDR1 SGHRS, CDR2 YFSETQ. This CDR3 is built from 15 residues. CDR3 coding DNA: TGCGCCAGCAGCTCCACGAGCGGGAGGACAGATACGCAATATTTT. Translating gives CASSSTSGRTDTQYF.

On this clonotype: A much larger clone is a single base away; this may be a read error. This sequence joins TRBV29-1 and TRBJ1-2; TRBD1 agrees at 7 bases. The junction had 18 bases not matched to a gene; V was cut back by 7 bases and J by 10 bases. Germline V CDR1 and CDR2: SQVTM, ANQGSEA. This CDR3 region has 14 residues. CDR3 residues: CSGVVNQGVAIYTF. In DNA form, the CDR3 reads TGCAGCGGGGTGGTCAATCAGGGGGTTGCGATCTACACCTTC.

This clonotype showed up many times. The chain links TRBV5-5 to TRBJ2-1, with D perhaps being TRBD1 or TRBD2 (5 bases each). The CDR3 loop spans 14 amino acids. With 0 bases removed from V and 8 bases from J, the gap between germline ends came to 12 bases. Germline V CDR1 and CDR2: SGHKS, YYEKEE (reference sequence). The CDR3 nucleotides read TGTGCCAGCAGCTTGGGGGACCGATCCTATGAGCAGTTCTTC. Its translation is CASSLGDRSYEQFF.

The rearrangement joins TRBV13 to TRBJ2-5; D is ambiguous. V was trimmed by 1 base and J by 5 bases, leaving 8 bases between them. The germline V gene encodes CDR1 PRHDT and CDR2 FYEKMQ (reference sequence). This CDR3 is 13 amino acids long. CDR3 in DNA: TGTGCCAGCAGCTTAGTATGGGTTGAGACCCAGTACTTC. This codes for CASSLVWVETQYF.

Of note for this clonotype: This may be a read error, as it is one base from a much larger clone. The chain links TRBV6-2 or TRBV6-3 to TRBJ1-5; TRBD1 matches 8 bases. The germline gives CDR1 MNHEY, CDR2 SVGEGT. This CDR3 has 15 amino acids. The CDR3 DNA is TGTGCCACCAGTTGGGGGTCAGGGGGCGAACAGCCCCAGCATTTT. Encoded protein: CATSWGSGGEQPQHF.

Remarks on this clonotype: A read error may account for a junction end that differs from germline. The chain links TRBV6-2 or TRBV6-3 to TRBJ2-3; D perhaps matches TRBD1 (5 bases). Per germline, CDR1 MNHEY and CDR2 SVGEGT. This CDR3 contains 12 residues. CDR3 bases: TGTGCCAGCGGTTACAGGTCAGATACGCAGTATTTT. Residues: CASGYRSDTQYF.

As concerns this clonotype: No conserved phenylalanine or tryptophan ends this CDR3, so it is likely a read error. The chain links TRBV6-5 to TRBJ2-5; 10 nucleotides agree with TRBD2. The CDR3 has 15 residues. V trimming: 10 bases; J trimming: 4 bases; junction bases outside the gene matches: 12. Germline V gives CDR1 MNHEY, CDR2 SVGAGI. CDR3 region: CAIRMGSGGAETQYV. CDR3 nucleotides: TGTGCCATCAGGATGGGGAGCGGGGGGGCAGAGACCCAGTACGTC.

This clonotype was observed a few times. A read error may account for a junction end that differs from germline. The V gene is TRBV28, the J gene TRBJ2-7, with a weak D call TRBD2 (5 bases). The length of the CDR3 is 15 residues. Germline CDR1 and CDR2: MDHEN and SYDVKM. The CDR3 nucleotides read TGTGCCAGCACCTCTACTAGTGCCCGATCTTACGAGCAGTATTTC. Its protein is CASTSTSARSYEQYF.

The chain employs TRBV12-3 or TRBV12-4 and TRBJ2-1; D is uncertain. The V end lost 3 bases, the J end lost 5 bases, and 11 bases lay between the germline ends. CDR3 length equals 14 residues. The CDR3 here is CASSFDTVDNEQFF. The CDR3 DNA is TGTGCCAGCAGTTTTGATACAGTAGACAATGAGCAGTTCTTC.

A word on this clonotype: The junction differs from germline at one of its ends, possibly a read error. This sequence joins TRBV6-1 and TRBJ2-1; TRBD2 is a possible D gene (5 bases). Germline CDR1 MNHNS, CDR2 SASEGT. The CDR3 length is 18 residues. This chain's CDR3 is CASSKARVTSGSYNEQFF. In DNA form, the CDR3 reads TGTGCAAGCAGTAAAGCGCGGGTCACCAGTGGGTCCTACAATGAGCAGTTCTTC.

To note about this clonotype: Germline and junction disagree at one end, which may indicate a read error. The chain is built from TRBV11-3 and TRBJ1-2, with D perhaps matching TRBD1 (6 bases). The CDR3 is 12 amino acids. In germline, CDR1 is SGHNT, CDR2 YENEEA. The CDR3 bases are TGCGCCAGCAGCTCAGGACAGTATTGTTACACCTTC. It translates to CASSSGQYCYTF.

There are a few counts of this clonotype. The rearrangement links TRBV10-2 to TRBJ1-2; TRBD1 matches at 7 bases. Trimming cost V 7 bases and J 4 bases; bases outside gene matches: 9. In germline, CDR1 is WSHSY, CDR2 SAAADI. The CDR3 covers 14 residues. The CDR3, as DNA: TGCGCCAGCACTACCCGACAGGGCGCCTATGGCTACACCTTC. Its protein product is CASTTRQGAYGYTF.

Worth noting for this clonotype: A much larger clone lies one base from this, so it may be a read error. The V call is TRBV6-1, the J call TRBJ2-6, with 9 bases matching TRBD1. Per the germline V gene, CDR1 is MNHNS and CDR2 is SASEGT. CDR3 length: 18 residues. The CDR3 loop is CASSEMTGGSSGANILTF. CDR3 in DNA: TGTGCCAGCAGTGAGATGACAGGGGGTAGCTCTGGGGCCAACATCCTGACTTTC.

This clonotype was observed many times. The chain carries TRBV4-3 and TRBJ2-6; D not resolved. The CDR3 sequence is 12 residues long. The ends were cut back, 0 bases at V and 11 bases at J, with 5 bases in the middle. The germline gives CDR1 LGHNA, CDR2 YSLEER. This CDR3 is CASSQEIHVLTF. The CDR3 DNA reads as TGCGCCAGCAGCCAAGAAATCCACGTCCTGACTTTC.

This clonotype showed up many times. The genes are TRBV6-2 or TRBV6-3 and TRBJ2-7, with D perhaps matching TRBD1 or TRBD2 (5 bases each). With 2 bases removed from V and 2 bases from J, the gap between germline ends came to 13 bases. The CDR3 loop spans 15 amino acids. Germline CDR1 MNHEY, CDR2 SVGEGT. The CDR3 loop is CASSYGATGAYEQYF. The CDR3 DNA sequence: TGTGCCAGCAGTTACGGGGCAACCGGGGCCTACGAGCAGTACTTC.

Concerning this clonotype itself: One junction end disagrees with the germline gene, perhaps due to a read error. V gene TRBV6-5 combines with J gene TRBJ2-2; perhaps TRBD2 as D (6 bases). The germline CDR1 and CDR2 sequences are MNHEY and SVGAGI. This CDR3 region has 15 residues. CDR3: CASSYVGGSTGELLF. DNA of the CDR3: TGTGCCAGTAGTTACGTAGGAGGGAGTACCGGGGAGCTGTTGTTT.

About this clonotype: Since a much larger clone is just one base distant, this may be a read error. The CDR3 ends on some other residue instead of the conserved phenylalanine or tryptophan, so this is likely a read error. The CDR3, as DNA: TGTGCCAGCAGCCAAGTGGAAGATACGCAGTATCTT. As protein: CASSQVEDTQYL. The rearrangement links TRBV4-2 to TRBJ2-3; D not certain. CDR1 is LGHNA, CDR2 YNFKEQ, per germline. CDR3 size: 12 residues. V dropped 1 base and J dropped 5 bases, with 4 bases sitting between them.

The J gene is TRBJ2-7, the V gene TRBV4-1; 7 bases agree with TRBD2. The length of the CDR3 is 15 residues. The germline V gene has CDR1 MGHRA and CDR2 YSYEKL. With 2 bases clipped from V and 3 bases from J, the junction kept 7 bases outside the gene matches. CDR3 loop: CASSQTSEGNYEQYF. The CDR3 region has the DNA TGCGCCAGCAGCCAAACTAGCGAGGGAAACTACGAGCAGTACTTC.

Concerning this clonotype: An end of the junction differs from the germline gene, which may be a read error. The chain combines TRBV12-3 or TRBV12-4 with TRBJ2-7, with D perhaps TRBD1 (6 bases). The CDR3 has 14 amino acids. The CDR3 region is CASRATGSAYEQYF. The CDR3 DNA sequence: TGTGCCAGCAGAGCGACAGGAAGCGCCTACGAGCAGTACTTT.

In this sample, this clonotype turned up once. The chain joins TRBV6-1 to TRBJ1-3, with 9 bases lining up with TRBD1. Germline V gene lookup returns CDR1 MNHNS and CDR2 SASEGT. This CDR3 spans 17 amino acids. The DNA of the CDR3 is TGTGTCTGCAGTTCGGACAGGGGTGACTCCTCTGGAAACACCATATATTTT. Its translation is CVCSSDRGDSSGNTIYF.

In regard to this clonotype: Germline is not matched at one junction end, which may reflect a read error. This chain connects TRBV29-1 to TRBJ2-2; TRBD1 or TRBD2 may be the D gene (5 bases each). Germline V gene data show CDR1 as SQVTM and CDR2 as ANQGSEA. The CDR3 runs 14 residues. CDR3 coding DNA: TGCAGCGTTGGAGGGGAGACACACACCGGGAAGCTGTTTTTT. Translating gives CSVGGETHTGKLFF.

The rearrangement uses TRBV4-1 and TRBJ1-1; D is ambiguous. CDR1 MGHRA and CDR2 YSYEKL come from the germline V gene. CDR3 length: 17 amino acids. Trimming shortened V by 7 bases and J by 5 bases, and 26 bases separated the two germline ends. In DNA, the CDR3 is TGCGCCAGCAACCAGGCCGGACGTACAACCCGGAGGACTGAAGCTTTCTTT. It encodes CASNQAGRTTRRTEAFF.